Presented here are 15 T cell receptor beta chains from one specimen sequenced in a study of blood T cell repertoires in COVID-19. Produced via immunoSEQ multiplex PCR; TCRdb's table is partial and in-frame only. The sample carries 250,000 to 300,000 clones, 91% recorded once. Specimen: PBMCs or T cells enriched from blood (not recorded which). These receptors were obtained from a human donor in a cohort exposed to, infected with or recovered from COVID-19 (not recorded which). The donor label of this sample is uncertain.

The gene calls are TRBV4-1 and TRBJ1-1; D is unresolved. This CDR3 contains 14 residues. V was trimmed by 0 bases and J by 1 base, leaving 6 bases between them. Per germline, CDR1 MGHRA and CDR2 YSYEKL. The DNA of the CDR3 is TGCGCCAGCAGCCAAGATTATTGGAACACTGAAGCTTTCTTT. Protein product: CASSQDYWNTEAFF.

V gene TRBV13 combines with J gene TRBJ2-2, with TRBD1 matching over 7 bases. The germline CDR1 and CDR2 sequences are PRHDT and FYEKMQ (reference sequence). This CDR3 is 15 amino acids long. Germline trimming cut 7 bases from V and 0 bases from J; bases unmatched to any gene: 5. The CDR3 here is CASNRQGTNTGELFF. CDR3 nucleotides: TGTGCCAGCAATCGACAGGGAACGAACACCGGGGAGCTGTTTTTT.

The J gene is TRBJ2-1, the V gene TRBV25-1; 9 bases agree with TRBD2. Germline CDR1 MGHDK, CDR2 SYGVNS. This CDR3 has 14 residues. V was clipped by 2 bases and J by 7 bases; unmatched bases: 3. DNA of the CDR3: TGTGCCAGCAGTGAAGCGGGGGGGCGGAATGAGCAGTTCTTC. It encodes CASSEAGGRNEQFF.

The chain has TRBV6-5 and TRBJ2-7; perhaps TRBD2 as D (6 bases). The CDR3 covers 15 residues. CDR1 is MNHEY, CDR2 SVGAGI, per germline. The V gene lost 5 bases and the J gene lost 1 base, with 15 bases spanning the gap. The CDR3 reads CASSRGSGRSYEQYF. The CDR3 coding sequence is TGTGCCAGCAGTCGTGGGTCGGGGAGGTCCTACGAGCAGTACTTC.

CDR3 amino acids: CSAREGLSIYF. The CDR3 coding sequence is TGCAGTGCTAGAGAGGGACTCTCCATATATTTT. The chain joins TRBV20-1 to TRBJ1-3; TRBD1 might be the D (5 bases). V was cut by 0 bases and J by 11 bases, with 8 bases left in between. Per the germline V gene, CDR1 is DFQATT and CDR2 is SNEGSKA (reference sequence). This CDR3 comprises 11 residues.

This clone has just a few counts. The chain links TRBV7-2 to TRBJ1-2; TRBD1 matches 11 bases. Unmatched junction bases numbered 2, after V lost 1 base and J lost 4 bases. The germline V gene encodes CDR1 SGHTA and CDR2 FQGNSA. The CDR3 has 15 residues. In DNA form, the CDR3 reads TGTGCCAGCAGCTTAGGGGACAGGGGGTTCTATGGCTACACCTTC. Translating gives CASSLGDRGFYGYTF.

The chain employs TRBV29-1 and TRBJ2-3; the D gene is possibly TRBD2 (6 bases). The CDR3 is 12 amino acids. Per germline, CDR1 SQVTM and CDR2 ANQGSEA. V dropped 8 bases and J dropped 3 bases, with 12 bases sitting between them. The DNA for the CDR3 is TGCAGCCTCGAGGAGGGGACAGATACGCAGTATTTT. Its protein product is CSLEEGTDTQYF.

The gene calls are TRBV27 and TRBJ2-3, with 8 bases lining up with TRBD2. Germline CDR1 MNHEY, CDR2 SMNVEV (reference sequence). CDR3 length equals 15 residues. With 5 bases clipped from V and 4 bases from J, the junction kept 8 bases outside the gene matches. The CDR3 region has the DNA TGTGCCAGCAGTCCAAACGGGGGGGGGCCAGATACGCAGTATTTT. It codes for CASSPNGGGPDTQYF.

The chain combines TRBV24-1 with TRBJ2-1; 8 positions match TRBD2. CDR3 length: 15 residues. V was pared by 4 bases and J by 7 bases, with 8 bases of the junction left unmatched. Germline CDR1 reads KGHDR; CDR2 reads SFDVKD. CDR3 protein: CATSDPGLAGNEQFF. CDR3 in DNA: TGTGCCACCAGTGACCCTGGACTAGCAGGGAATGAGCAGTTCTTC.

This clone was recorded only once. The chain employs TRBV6-2 or TRBV6-3 and TRBJ2-7; TRBD2 aligns across 7 bases. CDR3 length equals 15 residues. V shed 5 bases, J shed 2 bases, and the junction held 9 bases outside the gene matches. Germline CDR1 and CDR2: MNHEY and SVGEGT. The CDR3 loop is CASSTPQAGTYEQYF. DNA of the CDR3: TGTGCCAGCAGTACCCCCCAAGCGGGGACCTACGAGCAGTACTTC.

This clone occurred many times. This chain joins TRBV7-3 and TRBJ1-2; D is unresolved. Germline V gene lookup returns CDR1 SGHTA and CDR2 FQGTGA. Deletions cut 5 bases from V and 2 bases from J, with 9 bases between. CDR3 length: 13 residues. CDR3 DNA: TGTGCCAGCAGCCTCGACGGGAACTATGGCTACACCTTC. Translation gives CASSLDGNYGYTF.

This clone was seen a few times. The V and J genes are TRBV19 and TRBJ1-4; tentatively, D is TRBD1 (6 bases). Germline loops: CDR1 LNHDA, CDR2 SQIVND (reference sequence). The CDR3 totals 14 residues. V was shortened by 2 bases and J by 6 bases, with 10 bases between the two germline ends. This CDR3 is CASSIQDSDEKLFF. CDR3 coding DNA: TGTGCCAGTAGTATACAGGACAGCGATGAAAAACTGTTTTTT.

Here the CDR3 reads CASSLGPGGDLYGYTF. CDR3 DNA: TGTGCCAGCAGCTTAGGACCAGGGGGAGACCTCTATGGCTACACCTTC. This chain connects TRBV7-2 to TRBJ1-2; the match to TRBD1 covers 7 bases. The V segment lost 1 base and the J segment 4 bases; nucleotides outside the gene matches: 9. This CDR3 has 16 residues. Germline V gives CDR1 SGHTA, CDR2 FQGNSA.

The V and J genes are TRBV5-4 and TRBJ1-3; no reliable D call. The CDR3 sequence is 15 residues long. Germline lookup yields CDR1 SGHNT and CDR2 YYREEE (reference sequence). Between the trimmed V and J ends, which lost 4 bases and 0 bases, there was a span of 11 bases. CDR3 protein: CASSIDGDSGNTIYF. The CDR3 nucleotides read TGTGCCAGCAGCATTGACGGAGACTCTGGAAACACCATATATTTT.

This chain joins TRBV19 and TRBJ1-6; D unresolved. CDR1 and CDR2 from the germline V gene are LNHDA and SQIVND (reference sequence). The CDR3 loop spans 12 amino acids. V lost 6 bases and J 8 bases, leaving 8 bases between the germline ends. Written as DNA, the CDR3 is TGTGCCAGTAGGACAACAGATTCACCCCTCCACTTT. It translates to CASRTTDSPLHF.